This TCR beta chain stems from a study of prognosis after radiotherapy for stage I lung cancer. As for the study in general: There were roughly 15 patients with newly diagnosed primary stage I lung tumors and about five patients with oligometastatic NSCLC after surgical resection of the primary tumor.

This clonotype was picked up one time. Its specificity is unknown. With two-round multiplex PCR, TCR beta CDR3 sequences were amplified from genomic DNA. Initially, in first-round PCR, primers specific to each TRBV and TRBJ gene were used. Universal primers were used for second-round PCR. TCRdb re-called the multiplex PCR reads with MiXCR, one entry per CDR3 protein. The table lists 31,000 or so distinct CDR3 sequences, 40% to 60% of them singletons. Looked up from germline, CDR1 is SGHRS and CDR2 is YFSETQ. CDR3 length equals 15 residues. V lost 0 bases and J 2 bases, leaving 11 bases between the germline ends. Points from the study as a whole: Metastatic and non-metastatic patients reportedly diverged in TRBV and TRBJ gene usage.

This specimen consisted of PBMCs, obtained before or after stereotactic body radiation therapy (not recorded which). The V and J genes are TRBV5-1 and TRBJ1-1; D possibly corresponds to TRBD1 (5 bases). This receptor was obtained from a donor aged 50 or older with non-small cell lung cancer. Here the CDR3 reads CASSLGGQGNTEAFF. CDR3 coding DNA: TGCGCCAGCAGCTTGGGGGGCCAGGGAAACACTGAAGCTTTCTTT.